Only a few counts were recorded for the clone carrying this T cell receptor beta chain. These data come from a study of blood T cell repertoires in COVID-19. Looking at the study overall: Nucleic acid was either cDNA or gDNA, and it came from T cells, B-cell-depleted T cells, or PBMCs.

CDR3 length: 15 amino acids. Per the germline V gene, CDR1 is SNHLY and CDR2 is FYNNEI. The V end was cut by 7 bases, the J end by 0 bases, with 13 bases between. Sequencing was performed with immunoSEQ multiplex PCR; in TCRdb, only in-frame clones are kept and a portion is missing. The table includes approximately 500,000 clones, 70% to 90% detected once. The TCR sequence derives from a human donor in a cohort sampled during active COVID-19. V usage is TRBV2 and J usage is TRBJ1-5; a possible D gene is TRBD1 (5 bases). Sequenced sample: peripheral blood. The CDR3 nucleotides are TGTGCCAGCACTGCAATAGGGGTTAGCAATCAGCCCCAGCATTTT. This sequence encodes CASTAIGVSNQPQHF.